This T cell receptor beta chain appears in the sequencing data of a study of vaccination and CD4 T cells after COVID-19. About the research overall: Six males and four females constituted the convalescent cohort, two of whom were Hispanic.

The Oncomine TCR Beta short-read assay generated sequence data from the DNA of cultured CD4+ T cells. Genomic DNA was isolated from cultured CD4+ T cells. TCRdb redid the calling of the PCR reads with MiXCR, one entry per CDR3 protein. This table has some 10,000 distinct CDR3 sequences, almost 30% appearing once. Turning to this clonotype: Antigen specificity is unknown.

Treatment in this sample: approximately nine-day PBMC culture with coronavirus spike peptide pools or control peptides (ViraFEST assay). CD4+ T-cell collection from the unexposed donor predated the COVID-19 pandemic (2011-2018). Where cells permitted, unexposed-donor CD4+ T cells were probed with SARS-CoV-2 S/N and four cold-coronavirus spikes. The CDR3 has 16 residues. Germline CDR1 and CDR2: MNHNS and SASEGT. Trimming removed 3 bases from V and 5 bases from J, with 19 bases in between. The chain has TRBV6-1 and TRBJ1-1; D call uncertain. Sequencing was carried out using CD4+ T cells from blood, cultured in vitro. The TCR originated in a human donor in good health. This CDR3 reads CASSDAGSKVGTEAFF. CDR3 DNA: TGTGCCAGCAGTGACGCGGGGAGTAAAGTCGGTACTGAAGCTTTCTTT.